This T cell receptor beta chain was documented in a study of T cell repertoires in cytomegalovirus infection. Study conclusions and caveats: CMV carriers with the relevant HLA were identified by cumulative public TCR beta family frequency.

Per germline, CDR1 SGHDT and CDR2 YYEEEE. V lost 2 bases, J lost 2 bases, and 8 bases lay in between. This CDR3 spans 14 amino acids. This clonotype has a handful of counts. What it binds is not known. TCRdb redid the calling of the reads with MiXCR, one entry per CDR3 protein. Among about 480,000 distinct CDR3 sequences listed, about 33% were seen once. The input for sequencing was cultured PBMCs, taken from culture after CMV antigen stimulation. The receptor was derived from a human donor in good health (CMV status not recorded). Some clones in this sample may be carry-over from other donors' samples. The chain couples TRBV5-6 to TRBJ1-5, with D uncertain. CDR3 protein: CASSFNLGNQPQHF. The CDR3 coding sequence is TGTGCCAGCAGCTTCAATCTGGGCAATCAGCCCCAGCATTTT.